Listed here are 7 T cell receptor beta chains from one sample, sequenced in a study of cytomegalovirus exposure and HLA in healthy donors. PCR used 60 Vbeta primers and 13 Jbeta primers. This table comes from immunoSEQ multiplex PCR, and its TCRdb copy is limited to in-frame clones, with some not included. The table has about 160,000 clones, roughly 75% seen once. The sample comprised PBMCs. The receptors stem from a female donor in good health and CMV-seronegative.

The genes are TRBV6-1 and TRBJ1-5, with 7 bases fitting TRBD1. CDR1 and CDR2 (germline): MNHNS, SASEGT. The trim removed 6 bases at V and 6 bases at J, leaving 5 bases unmatched. The CDR3 is made up of 13 amino acids. The CDR3 sequence is CASSLTGSQPQHF. In DNA, the CDR3 is TGTGCCAGCAGCCTGACAGGGTCTCAGCCCCAGCATTTT.

This chain uses TRBV28 with TRBJ2-7; D gene uncertain. The germline V gene encodes CDR1 MDHEN and CDR2 SYDVKM. This CDR3 comprises 12 residues. The V gene lost 2 bases and the J gene lost 6 bases, with 8 bases spanning the gap. Here the CDR3 DNA reads TGTGCCAGCAGTTTACCGCCGCGCGAGCAGTACTTC. Protein product: CASSLPPREQYF.

The gene calls are TRBV15 and TRBJ1-4; the D gene is possibly TRBD1 (6 bases). In germline, CDR1 is LNHNV, CDR2 YYDKDF (reference sequence). The V end was cut by 1 base, the J end by 7 bases, with 13 bases between. This CDR3 is built from 15 residues. This CDR3 reads CATSRVLQGSEKLFF. The CDR3 DNA follows: TGTGCCACCAGCAGAGTTTTGCAGGGGAGTGAAAAACTGTTTTTT.

The chain has TRBV30 and TRBJ2-2; the match to TRBD1 covers 8 bases. The V gene end was trimmed by 5 bases and the J gene end by 2 bases; junction bases not matched to a gene: 4. The CDR3 length is 14 residues. The germline gives CDR1 GTSNPN, CDR2 SVGIG (reference sequence). CDR3 nucleotide sequence: TGTGCCTGGGGGGGACAGGCTAACACCGGGGAGCTGTTTTTT. This gives the protein CAWGGQANTGELFF.

This clone was counted between two and nine times. The chain has TRBV27 and TRBJ1-6; TRBD1 aligns across 10 bases. V was clipped by 6 bases and J by 9 bases; unmatched bases: 2. Germline CDR1 reads MNHEY; CDR2 reads SMNVEV (reference sequence). This CDR3 is 13 amino acids long. CDR3 amino acids: CASRRDRGSPLHF. Written as DNA, the CDR3 is TGTGCCAGCAGACGGGACAGGGGTTCACCCCTCCACTTT.

This clone was counted a few times. The chain combines TRBV6-1 with TRBJ2-7, with 7 bases matching TRBD1. The CDR3 consists of 14 residues. Germline assignment: CDR1 MNHNS and CDR2 SASEGT. V lost 4 bases and J lost 4; bases outside the gene matches: 7. The CDR3 nucleotides are TGTGCCAGCAGTGCCCCTCAGGGGGTTTACGAGCAGTACTTC. It yields the protein CASSAPQGVYEQYF.

The V and J genes are TRBV6-5 and TRBJ1-2; D possibly corresponds to TRBD1 (5 bases). V was pared by 5 bases and J by 8 bases, with 15 bases between. Per the germline V gene, CDR1 is MNHEY and CDR2 is SVGAGI. This CDR3 region has 13 residues. CDR3 coding DNA: TGTGCCAGCAGTCCCAAACAGGTGGCGGGCTACACCTTC. Protein product: CASSPKQVAGYTF.